The present TCR beta chain was sequenced within a study of cytomegalovirus exposure and HLA in healthy donors. The CDR3 length is 15 residues. Germline CDR1 and CDR2: MNHNS and SASEGT. Primers for the PCR totalled 60 Vbeta and 13 Jbeta. Clones were read by immunoSEQ multiplex PCR, and TCRdb kept only the in-frame ones, dropping some. In the table there are around 97,000 clones, 9.4% of which are singletons. The genes are TRBV6-1 and TRBJ2-5, with 10 bases identical to TRBD2. The DNA matches TRBJ2-7 better at its end, which makes the J call doubtful. Sequencing was performed on PBMCs. The TCR originated in a man in his fifties in good health and CMV-seropositive. The DNA of the CDR3 is TGTGCCAGCAGTGCTATGAGCGGGAGGGCCTACGAGCAGTACTTC. Its translation: CASSAMSGRAYEQYF.